The entry that follows covers one T cell receptor (beta chain) sequence. Its antigen is still unknown. The sample comes from a study of shared clonotypes between healthy human individuals. Study overall: Researchers assigned three CD4 naive, three CD4 memory, two CD8 naive and one CD8 memory plate to each donor.

This was a deep-level run. Generated by immunoSEQ multiplex PCR, the TCRdb table keeps only in-frame clones and is missing some. The profile shows under 750,000 clones, roughly 72% of them singletons. Germline values: CDR1 LGHNA, CDR2 YNFKEQ. The CDR3 runs 14 residues. Trimming removed 2 bases at V and 5 bases at J, with 11 bases between. General study findings and limits: Memory subsets generally showed lower estimated richness than naive subsets. Non-shared clonotypes displayed generation probabilities falling below those of clonotypes present in all four donors.

This chain uses TRBV4-2 with TRBJ2-3; the D is unclear. The TCR was taken from a woman under 40 in good health. The sequenced sample was memory CD4+ T cells sorted from blood. Subset denoted: CD45RA-negative fraction. As DNA, the CDR3 is TGTGCCAGCAGCCAAACCCGGACGGGAGATACGCAGTATTTT. Its protein is CASSQTRTGDTQYF.